This entry lists 17 T cell receptor beta chains sequenced from one sample in a study of shared clonotypes between healthy human individuals. Libraries were prepared by immunoSEQ multiplex PCR; TCRdb keeps only in-frame clonotypes and omits some of them. The repertoire holds 560,000 or so clones, roughly 95% seen once, with roughly 0.1% in the top ten. Naive CD8 cells lacked CD45RO and underwent positive selection for CCR7, leaving out terminally differentiated effector memory CD45RA+ cells. Material: naive CD8+ T cells sorted from blood. Receptors were obtained from a woman in her twenties or thirties in good health.

The chain employs TRBV5-4 and TRBJ2-2; TRBD1 matches 9 bases. The junction had 10 bases not matched to a gene; V was cut back by 4 bases and J by 6 bases. Germline values: CDR1 SGHNT, CDR2 YYREEE (reference sequence). This CDR3 region has 16 residues. As DNA, the CDR3 is TGTGCCAGCAGCGGGAGTGGGGACAGGGATGCCGGGGAGCTGTTTTTT. This sequence encodes CASSGSGDRDAGELFF.

This chain joins TRBV28 and TRBJ1-1; perhaps TRBD1 as D (5 bases). CDR3 length equals 13 residues. Germline loops: CDR1 MDHEN, CDR2 SYDVKM. Trimming cost V 7 bases and J 2 bases, with 11 bases left between them. CDR3 coding DNA: TGTGCCAGCACCCAAAGGGGTAACACTGAAGCTTTCTTT. Translating it yields CASTQRGNTEAFF.

This sequence joins TRBV15 and TRBJ1-5, with 9 bases aligning to TRBD1. Per the germline V gene, CDR1 is LNHNV and CDR2 is YYDKDF (reference sequence). Trimming cost V 5 bases and J 3 bases; bases outside gene matches: 11. The CDR3 length is 17 residues. CDR3 region: CATSPIPGTGINQPQHF. DNA of the CDR3: TGTGCCACCAGCCCAATTCCGGGGACAGGGATCAATCAGCCCCAGCATTTT.

Comments on this clone: The junction departs from germline at one end; a sequencing error may be responsible. V gene TRBV2 combines with J gene TRBJ2-6; D is undetermined. The CDR3 is 15 amino acids. Germline CDR1 and CDR2: SNHLY and FYNNEI. The CDR3 nucleotides read TGTGCCAGCCGTGATCCCCGGGTTGGGGCCAACGTCCTGACTTTC. Its protein product is CASRDPRVGANVLTF.

The chain recombines TRBV2 with TRBJ1-4; no definite D call. Germline V CDR1 and CDR2: SNHLY, FYNNEI. Trimming stripped 4 bases from V and 8 bases from J, with 14 bases between. The CDR3 sequence is 14 residues long. The DNA of the CDR3 is TGTGCCAGCAGTGCCGCAGGCCAGAGGGAAAAACTGTTTTTT. It yields the protein CASSAAGQREKLFF.

This clone was recorded once. The chain couples TRBV9 to TRBJ1-3; D gene ambiguous. The CDR3 is 13 residues long. In germline, CDR1 is SGDLS, CDR2 YYNGEE. V was pared by 3 bases and J by 1 base, with 5 bases between. CDR3 residues: CASSGGSGNTIYF. CDR3 nucleotide sequence: TGTGCCAGCAGCGGGGGTTCTGGAAACACCATATATTTT.

The chain links TRBV4-1 to TRBJ2-2, with 7 bases matching TRBD2. CDR1 is MGHRA and CDR2 is YSYEKL in the germline V gene. This CDR3 has 15 residues. Germline trimming cut 1 base from V and 8 bases from J; bases unmatched to any gene: 7. CDR3 DNA sequence: TGCGCCAGCAGCCAAGTGACGGGAGGATCGGGGGAGCTGTTTTTT. Encoded protein: CASSQVTGGSGELFF.

The chain employs TRBV11-2 and TRBJ2-7; the match to TRBD2 covers 8 bases. CDR3 size: 14 residues. The germline gives CDR1 SGHAT, CDR2 FQNNGV. Unmatched junction bases numbered 4, after V lost 0 bases and J lost 6 bases. In DNA, the CDR3 is TGTGCCAGCAGCTTAGAAGCGGGGGCTCCCGAGCAGTACTTC. This encodes CASSLEAGAPEQYF.

As to this clone: The sample carries other DNA sequences with the same CDR3. The genes are TRBV9 and TRBJ2-7, with D possibly being TRBD1 (5 bases). The CDR3 totals 11 residues. The V end lost 3 bases, the J end lost 4 bases, and 5 bases lay between the germline ends. The germline CDR1 and CDR2 sequences are SGDLS and YYNGEE. CDR3 sequence reads: CASSAGYEQYF. The CDR3 nucleotides are TGTGCCAGCAGCGCAGGGTACGAGCAGTACTTC.

The chain employs TRBV6-1 and TRBJ2-7, with D hard to call. CDR1 and CDR2 from the germline V gene are MNHNS and SASEGT. The CDR3 is 13 amino acids. Trimming shortened V by 2 bases and J by 2 bases, and 7 bases separated the two germline ends. The CDR3 is CASSERVTYEQYF. The CDR3 DNA reads TGTGCCAGCAGTGAACGAGTGACCTACGAGCAGTACTTC.

The chain employs TRBV6-6 and TRBJ2-1; TRBD2 is a possible D gene (6 bases). Trimming pared 6 bases from V and 4 bases from J, leaving 19 bases between. Germline CDR1 is MNHNY and CDR2 is SVGAGI (reference sequence). This CDR3 has 16 residues. The CDR3 DNA is TGTGCCAGCAGGAAAACCGTAGCGGAACTATACAATGAGCAGTTCTTC. Protein: CASRKTVAELYNEQFF.

As concerns this clone: Additional DNA sequences in this sample encode the identical CDR3. V and J are TRBV19 and TRBJ1-1, with D perhaps TRBD1 (5 bases). Germline V CDR1 and CDR2: LNHDA, SQIVND (reference sequence). Trimming left V 4 bases short and J 1 base short, with 7 bases between. The CDR3 runs to 13 residues. The CDR3 loop reads CASSTTGNTEAFF. The CDR3 DNA is TGTGCCAGTAGTACAACAGGGAACACTGAAGCTTTCTTT.

The chain is built from TRBV9 and TRBJ2-3, with 13 positions matching TRBD2. J was trimmed by 3 bases and V by 2 bases; bases with no gene match: 3. The germline V gene has CDR1 SGDLS and CDR2 YYNGEE. CDR3 length: 16 amino acids. CDR3 protein: CASSVGLAGLTDTQYF. The CDR3, as DNA: TGTGCCAGCAGCGTGGGACTAGCGGGGCTTACAGATACGCAGTATTTT.

This clone is a singleton in its sample. The identical CDR3 is also encoded by other nucleotide sequences in the sample. V is TRBV6-5 and J is TRBJ2-7, with D uncertain. The CDR3 contains 14 residues. Germline assignment: CDR1 MNHEY and CDR2 SVGAGI. Trimming pared 0 bases from V and 0 bases from J, leaving 6 bases between. The CDR3 reads CASSYSNPSYEQYF. CDR3 nucleotide sequence: TGTGCCAGCAGTTACTCAAATCCCTCCTACGAGCAGTACTTC.

Here the CDR3 DNA reads TGCGCCAGCAGCCAAGATGTCGGGAGGGCCTACGAGCAGTACTTC. Amino acid sequence: CASSQDVGRAYEQYF. This chain links TRBV4-1 with TRBJ2-7; TRBD2 matches at 8 bases. The CDR3 covers 15 residues. From germline, CDR1 is MGHRA and CDR2 YSYEKL. Unmatched junction bases numbered 3, after V lost 0 bases and J lost 2 bases.

The V call is TRBV7-8, the J call TRBJ2-5; the D is unclear. CDR1 and CDR2 (germline): SGHVS, FQNEAQ. V lost 1 base, J lost 1 base, and 7 bases lay in between. CDR3 length equals 14 residues. CDR3 DNA sequence: TGTGCCAGCAGCTTAGGGGCAGCCCAAGAGACCCAGTACTTC. Its translation: CASSLGAAQETQYF.

The chain has TRBV7-9 and TRBJ2-7; 7 bases map to TRBD2. Germline V gene lookup returns CDR1 SEHNR and CDR2 FQNEAQ (reference sequence). Trimming removed 3 bases from V and 3 bases from J; junction bases left unmatched: 2. The CDR3 is 13 amino acids. CDR3 nucleotides: TGTGCCAGCAGCTTCCTAGCGGTCTACGAGCAGTACTTC. This gives the protein CASSFLAVYEQYF.